This TCR beta chain came from a study of blood T cell repertoires in COVID-19. Study in general: From the United States, Italy and Spain came samples of acute and convalescent COVID-19.

The CDR3 totals 14 residues. V shed 6 bases, J shed 3 bases, and the junction held 5 bases outside the gene matches. From germline, CDR1 is SNHLY and CDR2 FYNNEI. TCRdb keeps only in-frame clones here, not all; method: immunoSEQ multiplex PCR. The table lists 90,000 to 120,000 clones, 65% to 75% of them singletons, with about 5.9% in the top ten. The V and J genes are TRBV2 and TRBJ2-3, with TRBD1 matching 8 bases. This TCR came from a man aged 80 or over with acute or convalescent COVID-19. The material sequenced was peripheral blood. The CDR3 protein is CASRSGGGTDTQYF. The CDR3 nucleotides are TGTGCCAGCAGATCAGGGGGCGGGACAGATACGCAGTATTTT.